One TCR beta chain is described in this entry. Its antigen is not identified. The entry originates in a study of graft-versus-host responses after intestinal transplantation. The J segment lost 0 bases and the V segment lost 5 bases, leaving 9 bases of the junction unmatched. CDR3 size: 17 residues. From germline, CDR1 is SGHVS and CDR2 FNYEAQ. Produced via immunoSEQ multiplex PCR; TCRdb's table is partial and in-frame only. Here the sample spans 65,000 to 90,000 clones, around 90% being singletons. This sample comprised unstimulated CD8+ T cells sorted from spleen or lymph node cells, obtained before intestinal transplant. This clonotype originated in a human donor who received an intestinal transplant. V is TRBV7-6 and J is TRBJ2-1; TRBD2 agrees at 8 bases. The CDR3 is CASSPFSGESSYNEQFF. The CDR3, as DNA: TGTGCCAGCAGCCCGTTTAGCGGGGAAAGCTCCTACAATGAGCAGTTCTTC. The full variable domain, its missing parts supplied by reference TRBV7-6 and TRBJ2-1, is GAGVSQSPRYKVTKRGQDVALRCDPISGHVSLYWYRQALGQGPEFLTYFNYEAQQDKSGLPNDRFSAERPEGSISTLTIQRTEQRDSAMYRCASSPFSGESSYNEQFFGPGTRLTVL.